Following are 9 T cell receptor beta chains from one sample sequenced in a study of Ad26.COV2.S vaccination and SARS-CoV-2 variants. Regarding treatment: roughly 19 received Ad26.COV2.S at low or high dose, single or two shots; about 5 received placebo; per-sample allocation not given. Samples came from day 63 after the first vaccine or placebo injection. Libraries were prepared by immunoSEQ multiplex PCR; TCRdb keeps only in-frame clonotypes and omits some of them. The sample consists of fewer than 800,000 clones, approximately 88% of them appearing once. Here the sequenced sample was peripheral blood, taken in a trial of Ad26.COV2.S vaccine versus placebo. Every receptor here comes from a person between 18 and 65 years old who received the Ad26.COV2.S COVID-19 vaccine or a placebo.

This clone appeared once. This chain connects TRBV11-2 to TRBJ2-7; possibly TRBD2 for D (6 bases). This CDR3 is built from 18 residues. The germline V gene has CDR1 SGHAT and CDR2 FQNNGV. Trimming cost V 3 bases and J 3 bases, with 24 bases left between them. The CDR3 bases are TGTGCCAGCAGCTTTCGGACGGTCCTCCGCGGGATCCTCTACGAGCAGTACTTC. It translates to CASSFRTVLRGILYEQYF.

J is TRBJ2-7 and V is TRBV6-5; 10 bases fit TRBD2. Losses at the gene ends were 7 bases for V and 0 bases for J; bases not matched to a gene: 6. Per germline, CDR1 MNHEY and CDR2 SVGAGI. The CDR3 extends over 15 amino acids. In DNA form, the CDR3 reads TGTGCCAGCACTCTAGCGGGGGCCAACTCCTACGAGCAGTACTTC. Translated, it gives CASTLAGANSYEQYF.

This clone was seen a single time. The rearrangement links TRBV5-1 to TRBJ2-7, with TRBD1 identical over 8 bases. Unmatched junction bases numbered 7, after V lost 2 bases and J lost 3 bases. CDR3 length: 15 amino acids. Looked up from germline, CDR1 is SGHRS and CDR2 is YFSETQ. The CDR3 loop is CASSLGQGGFYEQYF. The CDR3 region has the DNA TGCGCCAGCAGCTTAGGACAGGGTGGGTTCTACGAGCAGTACTTC.

This chain links TRBV19 with TRBJ2-7, with TRBD1 as a possible D gene (5 bases). CDR3 length: 14 residues. V was pared by 4 bases and J by 2 bases, with 12 bases between. Germline values: CDR1 LNHDA, CDR2 SQIVND (reference sequence). This chain's CDR3 is CASSSAGMAYEQYF. The CDR3 region has the DNA TGTGCCAGTAGTAGTGCAGGGATGGCCTACGAGCAGTACTTC.

A single count supports this clone. The chain carries TRBV5-4 and TRBJ2-5, with D hard to call. Germline assignment: CDR1 SGHNT and CDR2 YYREEE (reference sequence). The CDR3 is 12 residues long. The V end was cut by 2 bases, the J end by 0 bases, with 2 bases between. The CDR3 loop is CASSFHQETQYF. The CDR3, as DNA: TGTGCCAGCAGCTTTCACCAAGAGACCCAGTACTTC.

The chain joins TRBV3-1 (or the pseudogene TRBV3-2) to TRBJ2-2; tentatively, D is TRBD1 (6 bases). Trimming cost V 0 bases and J 4 bases, with 15 bases left between them. This CDR3 has 17 amino acids. Germline V CDR1 and CDR2: LGHDT, YNNKEL (reference sequence). Here the CDR3 reads CASSQEPPNRATGELFF. For the CDR3, the DNA is TGTGCCAGCAGCCAAGAACCCCCAAACAGGGCCACCGGGGAGCTGTTTTTT.

The rearrangement links TRBV19 to TRBJ2-7, with 11 nucleotides matching TRBD2. Unmatched junction bases numbered 13, after V lost 6 bases and J lost 3 bases. Germline V gene data show CDR1 as LNHDA and CDR2 as SQIVND (reference sequence). This CDR3 has 17 residues. The CDR3 sequence is CASSTSGRSFVGYEQYF. CDR3 sequence (DNA): TGTGCCAGTAGCACTAGCGGGAGATCTTTCGTCGGCTACGAGCAGTACTTC.

The V and J genes are TRBV6-5 and TRBJ1-5, with D unclear. Per germline, CDR1 MNHEY and CDR2 SVGAGI. There are 15 residues in the CDR3. V shed 0 bases and J shed 3 bases, with 9 bases lying between them. This CDR3 reads CASSYSNSPNQPQHF. Here the CDR3 DNA reads TGTGCCAGCAGTTACTCGAACAGCCCCAATCAGCCCCAGCATTTT.

The V and J genes are TRBV21-1 and TRBJ1-6. TRBV21-1 is noted as a pseudogene. The CDR3 is 13 residues long. The CDR3 reads CASSGGYNSPLHF. In DNA, the CDR3 is TGTGCCAGCAGTGGCGGCTATAATTCACCCCTCCACTTT.